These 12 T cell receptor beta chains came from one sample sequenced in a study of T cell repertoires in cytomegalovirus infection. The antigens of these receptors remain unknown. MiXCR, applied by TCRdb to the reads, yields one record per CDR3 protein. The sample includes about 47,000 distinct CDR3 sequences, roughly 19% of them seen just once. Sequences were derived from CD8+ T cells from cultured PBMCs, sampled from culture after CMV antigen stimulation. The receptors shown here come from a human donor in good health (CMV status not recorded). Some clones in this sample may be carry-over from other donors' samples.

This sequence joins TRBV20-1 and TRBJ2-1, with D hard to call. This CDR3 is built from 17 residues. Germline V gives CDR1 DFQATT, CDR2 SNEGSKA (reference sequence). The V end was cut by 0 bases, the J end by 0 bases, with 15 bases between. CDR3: CSARETSSASSYNEQFF. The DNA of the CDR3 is TGCAGTGCTAGAGAGACCTCCTCCGCGAGCTCCTACAATGAGCAGTTCTTC.

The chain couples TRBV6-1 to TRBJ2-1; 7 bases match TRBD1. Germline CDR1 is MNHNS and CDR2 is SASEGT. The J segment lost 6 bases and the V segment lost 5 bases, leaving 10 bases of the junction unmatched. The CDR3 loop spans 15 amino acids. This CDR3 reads CASSRGQVRANEQFF. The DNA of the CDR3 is TGTGCCAGCAGTCGTGGACAGGTGAGGGCCAATGAGCAGTTCTTC.

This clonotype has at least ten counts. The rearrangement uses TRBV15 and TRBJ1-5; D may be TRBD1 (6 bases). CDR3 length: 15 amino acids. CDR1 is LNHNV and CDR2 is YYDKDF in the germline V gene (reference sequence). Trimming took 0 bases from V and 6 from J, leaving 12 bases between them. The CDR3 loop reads CATSRDLGAGQPQHF. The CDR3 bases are TGTGCCACCAGCAGAGATTTGGGGGCCGGTCAGCCCCAGCATTTT.

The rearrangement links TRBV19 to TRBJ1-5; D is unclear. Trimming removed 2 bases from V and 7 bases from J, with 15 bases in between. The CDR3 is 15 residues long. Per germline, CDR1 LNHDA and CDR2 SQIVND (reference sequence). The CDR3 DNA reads TGTGCCAGTAGTATATCCGGCAGGTTCAAACAGCCCCAGCATTTT. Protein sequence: CASSISGRFKQPQHF.

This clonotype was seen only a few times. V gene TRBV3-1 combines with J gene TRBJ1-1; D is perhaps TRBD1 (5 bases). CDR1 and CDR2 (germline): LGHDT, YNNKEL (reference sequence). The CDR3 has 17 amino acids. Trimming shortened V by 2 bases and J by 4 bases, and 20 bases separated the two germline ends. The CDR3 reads CASSQLRGPRGPTEAFF. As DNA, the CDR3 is TGTGCCAGCAGCCAACTGCGGGGACCCCGGGGACCCACTGAAGCTTTCTTT.

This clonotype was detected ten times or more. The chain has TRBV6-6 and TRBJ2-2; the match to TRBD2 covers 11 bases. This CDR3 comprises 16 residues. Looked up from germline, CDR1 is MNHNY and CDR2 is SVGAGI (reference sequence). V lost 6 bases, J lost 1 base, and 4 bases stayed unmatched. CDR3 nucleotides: TGTGCCAGCAGGGGGGGACTAGCGGAGAACACCGGGGAGCTGTTTTTT. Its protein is CASRGGLAENTGELFF.

In DNA form, the CDR3 reads TGTGCCAGCAGAGAGAATAATGAGCAGTTCTTC. It yields the protein CASRENNEQFF. The chain combines TRBV7-9 with TRBJ2-1, with D uncertain. The CDR3 extends over 11 amino acids. V lost 6 bases and J 7 bases, leaving 7 bases between the germline ends. Germline CDR1 reads SEHNR; CDR2 reads FQNEAQ (reference sequence).

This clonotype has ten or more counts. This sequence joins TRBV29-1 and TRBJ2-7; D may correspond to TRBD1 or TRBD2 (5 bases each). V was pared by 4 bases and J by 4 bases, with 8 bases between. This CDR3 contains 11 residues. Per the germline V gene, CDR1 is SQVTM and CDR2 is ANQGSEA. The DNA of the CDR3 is TGCAGCGTTGGGGGGAAATACGAGCAGTACTTC. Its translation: CSVGGKYEQYF.

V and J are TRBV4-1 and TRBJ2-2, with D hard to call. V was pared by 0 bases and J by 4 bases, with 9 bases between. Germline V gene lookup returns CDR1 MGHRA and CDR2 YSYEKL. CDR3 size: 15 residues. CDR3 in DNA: TGCGCCAGCAGCCAAGAATCGTATAGCACCGGGGAGCTGTTTTTT. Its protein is CASSQESYSTGELFF.

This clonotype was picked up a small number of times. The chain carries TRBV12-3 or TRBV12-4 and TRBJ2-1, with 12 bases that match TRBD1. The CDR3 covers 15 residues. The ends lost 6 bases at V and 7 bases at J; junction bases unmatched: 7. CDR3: CASRGTGGWTNEQFF. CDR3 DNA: TGTGCCAGCAGAGGGACAGGGGGCTGGACGAATGAGCAGTTCTTC.

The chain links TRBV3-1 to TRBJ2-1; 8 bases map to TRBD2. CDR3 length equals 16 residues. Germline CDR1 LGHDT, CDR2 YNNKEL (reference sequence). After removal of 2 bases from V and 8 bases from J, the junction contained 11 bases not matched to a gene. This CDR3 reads CASSQPGGPGIDEQFF. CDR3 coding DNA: TGTGCCAGCAGCCAACCGGGAGGGCCTGGAATTGATGAGCAGTTCTTC.

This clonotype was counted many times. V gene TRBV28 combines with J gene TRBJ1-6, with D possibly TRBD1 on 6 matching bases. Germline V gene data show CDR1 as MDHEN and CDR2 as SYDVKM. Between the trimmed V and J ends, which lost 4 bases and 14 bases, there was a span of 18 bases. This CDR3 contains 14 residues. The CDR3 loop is CASSSTGQVVSLHF. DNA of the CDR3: TGTGCCAGCAGTTCGACAGGCCAGGTAGTTTCCCTCCACTTT.